This T cell receptor (beta chain) was documented in a study of Ad26.COV2.S vaccination and SARS-CoV-2 variants. Here immunoSEQ multiplex PCR was the method, and the copy in TCRdb shows in-frame clones only, minus some. Here the sample spans roughly 400,000 clones, roughly 90% being singletons. The treatment is: roughly 18 received Ad26.COV2.S at low or high dose, single or two shots; five or six received placebo; per-sample allocation not given. Day 63 after the first injection of vaccine or placebo was the sampling time. This clone was seen more than once but under ten times. The TCR sequence derives from a person between 18 and 59 years old who received the Ad26.COV2.S COVID-19 vaccine or a placebo. Specimen: peripheral blood, collected in a trial of Ad26.COV2.S vaccine versus placebo.

The CDR3 region is CASSSYRVLRADTQYF. DNA of the CDR3: TGTGCCAGCAGTTCATACAGGGTACTTAGAGCAGATACGCAGTATTTT. This chain joins TRBV28 and TRBJ2-3, with D maybe TRBD1 (6 bases). CDR3 length: 16 residues. V dropped 4 bases and J dropped 4 bases, with 18 bases sitting between them. CDR1 and CDR2 from the germline V gene are MDHEN and SYDVKM.